This T cell receptor (beta chain) appears in the sequencing data of a study of T cells in Graves' hyperthyroidism and ophthalmopathy. Overall study findings and caveats: Through a model of 13 V-J features, ophthalmopathy was separated from stable hyperthyroidism. Within blood appeared most thyroid clonotypes that had expanded above 0.001.

V shed 5 bases, J shed 6 bases, and the junction held 7 bases outside the gene matches. The CDR3 runs to 12 residues. The V gene's germline CDR1 is DFQATT and CDR2 SNEGSKA (reference sequence). As concerns this clonotype: Antigen unknown.

Researchers amplified the TCR beta CDR3 regions from RNA transcripts. The HTBI set primed first-round TCR CDR3 RT-PCR. TCRdb re-derived calls from the multiplex PCR reads in MiXCR, one entry per CDR3 protein. Of 700,000 or so distinct CDR3 sequences listed, about 15% were seen once; the top ten hold under 10%. An absence of ophthalmopathy progression within 18 months meant stable Graves' hyperthyroidism. The chain combines TRBV20-1 with TRBJ2-7; TRBD2 matches at 7 bases. This TCR was sampled from a man aged 18 to 30 with Graves' hyperthyroidism. Sequences were obtained from blood. Here the CDR3 reads CSAGRTSAEQYF. CDR3 nucleotides: TGCAGTGCTGGCCGTACTAGCGCCGAGCAGTACTTC.